This T cell receptor (beta chain) was found in a study of blood T cell repertoires in COVID-19. On the study more broadly: Sites across the United States, Italy and Spain contributed samples from acute and convalescent COVID-19.

In the original workflow: For nucleated cells, counts were estimated from reference gene primer amplification. Libraries were prepared by immunoSEQ multiplex PCR; TCRdb keeps only in-frame clonotypes and omits some of them. V, J and clone size are taken as reported in that table, and D and trimming were inferred from the DNA itself. The table includes around 11,000 clones, roughly 80% detected once. Trimming took 4 bases from V and 3 from J; bases not matched to a gene: 7. The CDR3 length is 16 residues. Germline loops: CDR1 LGHNA, CDR2 YNFKEQ. The TCR originated in a man between 65 and 85 years old with active COVID-19. The V gene is TRBV4-2, the J gene TRBJ2-1, with 9 nucleotides matching TRBD1. The sample taken for sequencing was peripheral blood. For the CDR3, the DNA is TGTGCCAGCAGCCCATTCCCGGGACAGGGCTACAATGAGCAGTTCTTC. This encodes CASSPFPGQGYNEQFF.